One and the same sample provided the 24 T cell receptor beta chains below, sequenced in a study of PD-1 blockade in mismatch repair-deficient tumors. TCRdb's table, derived via immunoSEQ multiplex PCR, lists solely in-frame clones and lacks some. The sample has around 120,000 clones; roughly 90% are singletons. The sample was peripheral blood, taken just under 74 weeks after starting pembrolizumab. Receptor source: an adult with mismatch repair-deficient cancer.

This clone came up once. The chain recombines TRBV19 with TRBJ1-1, with a tentative D call TRBD1 (5 bases). This CDR3 comprises 14 residues. The V gene's germline CDR1 is LNHDA and CDR2 SQIVND (reference sequence). Trimming removed 5 bases at V and 1 base at J, with 11 bases between. The CDR3 DNA follows: TGTGCCAGTAGTTTCAACGGGGGGAACACTGAAGCTTTCTTT. Translated, it gives CASSFNGGNTEAFF.

The rearrangement uses TRBV5-4 and TRBJ2-5; maybe TRBD1 (5 bases). CDR1 and CDR2 from the germline V gene are SGHNT and YYREEE (reference sequence). V was shortened by 0 bases and J by 2 bases, with 8 bases between the two germline ends. The CDR3 is 14 amino acids. Written as DNA, the CDR3 is TGTGCCAGCAGCTTGGAGGGGTTTCAAGAGACCCAGTACTTC. Its protein is CASSLEGFQETQYF.

The rearrangement links TRBV10-3 to TRBJ2-2, with D possibly TRBD1 on 5 matching bases. Trimming shortened V by 8 bases and J by 2 bases, and 15 bases separated the two germline ends. Per germline, CDR1 ENHRY and CDR2 SYGVKD. This CDR3 comprises 15 residues. CDR3 in amino acids: CAISQRQTNTGELFF. The DNA of the CDR3 is TGTGCCATCTCCCAAAGACAGACTAACACCGGGGAGCTGTTTTTT.

This chain connects TRBV14 to TRBJ2-6, with D possibly matching TRBD1 (6 bases). V was pared by 1 base and J by 1 base, with 17 bases between. This CDR3 has 19 amino acids. Per the germline V gene, CDR1 is SGHDN and CDR2 is FVKESK. CDR3 DNA sequence: TGTGCCAGCAGCCAAGCGGATTGGCAGGGGCGATCTGGGGCCAACGTCCTGACTTTC. Translation gives CASSQADWQGRSGANVLTF.

V is TRBV6-4 and J is TRBJ2-4, with D perhaps matching TRBD1 or TRBD2 (5 bases each). The germline V gene encodes CDR1 MRHNA and CDR2 SNTAGT. The CDR3 contains 12 residues. The ends were cut back, 3 bases at V and 11 bases at J, with 11 bases in the middle. In nucleotides, the CDR3 is TGTGCCAGCAGTGAAAACCGGGACCTTCAGTACTTC. It yields the protein CASSENRDLQYF.

This rearrangement joins TRBV4-1 to TRBJ2-7; weak D call: TRBD2 (5 bases). The V end lost 1 base, the J end lost 0 bases, and 13 bases lay between the germline ends. Germline V lookup: CDR1 MGHRA, CDR2 YSYEKL. The CDR3 length is 16 residues. The CDR3 reads CASSQATTGLSYEQYF. In nucleotides, the CDR3 is TGCGCCAGCAGCCAAGCGACTACGGGCCTCTCCTACGAGCAGTACTTC.

Only a few counts were recorded for this clone. V usage is TRBV28 and J usage is TRBJ1-5; tentatively, D is TRBD1 (5 bases). Trimming stripped 2 bases from V and 7 bases from J, with 9 bases between. CDR3 length: 13 residues. CDR1 MDHEN and CDR2 SYDVKM come from the germline V gene. The CDR3 DNA reads TGTGCCAGCAGTTTAGGGAGGGGCCAGCCCCAGCATTTT. It encodes CASSLGRGQPQHF.

The gene calls are TRBV5-8 and TRBJ2-4; 8 nucleotides line up with TRBD2. The CDR3 contains 16 residues. V gave up 0 bases and J gave up 6 bases; unmatched junction bases: 8. Germline V gene sequence: CDR1 SGHTS, CDR2 YDEGEE. CDR3 loop: CASSLGREGLGNIQYF. The CDR3, as DNA: TGTGCCAGCAGCTTGGGACGGGAGGGCCTTGGAAACATTCAGTACTTC. Supplemented by reference TRBV5-8 and TRBJ2-4, the full variable domain reads EAGVTQSPTHLIKTRGQQATLRCSPISGHTSVYWYQQALGLGLQFLLWYDEGEERNRGNFPPRFSGRQFPNYSSELNVNALELEDSALYLCASSLGREGLGNIQYFGAGTRLSVL.

This chain joins TRBV11-3 and TRBJ2-3; D uncertain. The V end was cut by 5 bases, the J end by 2 bases, with 14 bases between. Looked up from germline, CDR1 is SGHNT and CDR2 is YENEEA. The CDR3 length is 15 residues. This CDR3 reads CASSPLPPNTDTQYF. DNA of the CDR3: TGTGCCAGCAGCCCACTTCCTCCTAACACAGATACGCAGTATTTT.

The chain is built from TRBV6-5 and TRBJ1-5; 9 bases align to TRBD1. Germline V gene lookup returns CDR1 MNHEY and CDR2 SVGAGI. This CDR3 comprises 15 residues. The trim removed 4 bases at V and 1 base at J, leaving 2 bases unmatched. CDR3 DNA: TGTGCCAGCAGTTCCGGGACAGGGAGCAATCAGCCCCAGCATTTT. Encoded protein: CASSSGTGSNQPQHF.

This chain uses TRBV19 with TRBJ2-7; possibly TRBD2 for D (5 bases). Trimming removed 4 bases at V and 0 bases at J, with 19 bases between. Germline CDR1 and CDR2: LNHDA and SQIVND (reference sequence). The CDR3 is 17 residues long. CDR3 DNA sequence: TGTGCCAGTAGTACATCCCCGGGGAAGCTTACCTCCTACGAGCAGTACTTC. Encoded protein: CASSTSPGKLTSYEQYF.

The chain combines TRBV5-1 with TRBJ2-2; TRBD1 might be the D (6 bases). V shed 0 bases and J shed 0 bases, with 15 bases lying between them. The CDR3 has 18 amino acids. The germline gives CDR1 SGHRS, CDR2 YFSETQ. The CDR3 DNA follows: TGCGCCAGCAGCTTGGATCATGACAGGCCGACGAACACCGGGGAGCTGTTTTTT. Translated, it gives CASSLDHDRPTNTGELFF. The entire variable domain, with the rest obtained from reference TRBV5-1 and TRBJ2-2, is as follows: KAGVTQTPRYLIKTRGQQVTLSCSPISGHRSVSWYQQTPGQGLQFLFEYFSETQRNKGNFPGRFSGRQFSNSRSEMNVSTLELGDSALYLCASSLDHDRPTNTGELFFGEGSRLTVL.

The gene calls are TRBV12-5 and TRBJ2-1; D not certain. There are 14 residues in the CDR3. V was clipped by 2 bases and J by 13 bases, with 18 bases between them. CDR1 is LGHNT, CDR2 FRNRAP, per germline. For the CDR3, the DNA is TGTGCTAGTGGTTTGCCTACCTCCGGGCCCCACCAGTTCTTC. The encoded protein is CASGLPTSGPHQFF.

The chain combines TRBV28 with TRBJ2-7, with D perhaps assigned TRBD1 or TRBD2 (5 bases each). V lost 4 bases and J lost 2, with 9 bases in between. This CDR3 has 13 residues. The germline V gene encodes CDR1 MDHEN and CDR2 SYDVKM. The CDR3 here is CASSSSGPYEQYF. The CDR3 coding sequence is TGTGCCAGCAGTTCCTCGGGACCCTACGAGCAGTACTTC.

This sequence joins TRBV28 and TRBJ2-7, with 9 positions matching TRBD2. The CDR3 contains 14 residues. Germline CDR1 is MDHEN and CDR2 is SYDVKM. With V trimmed by 6 bases and J by 0 bases, 3 bases remained unmatched. The CDR3 DNA follows: TGTGCCAGCAGCAAACTAGCGGGCTCCTACGAGCAGTACTTC. This translates into CASSKLAGSYEQYF.

The V and J genes are TRBV27 and TRBJ2-7; 9 bases align to TRBD1. The trim removed 7 bases at V and 7 bases at J, leaving 11 bases unmatched. This CDR3 spans 14 amino acids. In germline, CDR1 is MNHEY, CDR2 SMNVEV (reference sequence). The CDR3 bases are TGTGCCAGCATCCCGGCACAGGGGGCTCAAGAGCAGTACTTC. As protein: CASIPAQGAQEQYF.

The table lists this clone with a count of one. This chain links TRBV30 with TRBJ1-2; D is unclear. The CDR3 has 13 residues. Germline CDR1 reads GTSNPN; CDR2 reads SVGIG (reference sequence). The ends were cut back, 5 bases at V and 1 base at J, with 11 bases in the middle. The CDR3 reads CAWGHSFNYGYTF. In nucleotides, the CDR3 is TGTGCCTGGGGTCACAGCTTTAACTATGGCTACACCTTC.

V is TRBV7-3 and J is TRBJ2-6; unclear D gene. V gave up 5 bases and J gave up 4 bases, with 12 bases separating them. CDR1 is SGHTA and CDR2 is FQGTGA in the germline V gene. The CDR3 is 15 amino acids. The CDR3 sequence is CASSPSSRGANVLTF. The CDR3 DNA is TGTGCCAGCAGCCCCAGCTCACGGGGGGCCAACGTCCTGACTTTC.

The chain uses TRBV7-9 and TRBJ2-1; D remains unclear. The CDR3 has 12 amino acids. Germline V gives CDR1 SEHNR, CDR2 FQNEAQ (reference sequence). V was clipped by 2 bases and J by 9 bases, with 8 bases between them. Written as DNA, the CDR3 is TGTGCCAGCAGCTTAATACCAACTGAGCAGTTCTTC. Protein: CASSLIPTEQFF.

This sequence joins TRBV5-1 and TRBJ1-2; TRBD1 might be the D (6 bases). This CDR3 is 14 amino acids long. Germline lookup yields CDR1 SGHRS and CDR2 YFSETQ. V was pared by 4 bases and J by 8 bases, with 18 bases between. CDR3 sequence (DNA): TGCGCCAGCAGCGATGGCAGGGGAGGGTTGGGCTACACCTTC. Protein sequence: CASSDGRGGLGYTF. Using reference TRBV5-1 and TRBJ1-2 for the parts outside the CDR3, the full variable domain is KAGVTQTPRYLIKTRGQQVTLSCSPISGHRSVSWYQQTPGQGLQFLFEYFSETQRNKGNFPGRFSGRQFSNSRSEMNVSTLELGDSALYLCASSDGRGGLGYTFGSGTRLTVV.

For this clone: This sample also contains other DNA sequences that code for the same CDR3. The chain carries TRBV4-3 and TRBJ2-3; 12 nucleotides align to TRBD2. In germline, CDR1 is LGHNA, CDR2 YSLEER. The CDR3 sequence is 16 residues long. The V segment lost 0 bases and the J segment 3 bases; nucleotides outside the gene matches: 1. Here the CDR3 DNA reads TGCGCCAGCAGCCAAGAACTAGCGGGAGGTACAGATACGCAGTATTTT. This gives the protein CASSQELAGGTDTQYF.

The chain has TRBV7-9 and TRBJ1-1, with TRBD1 identical over 8 bases. V shed 4 bases and J 1 base; nucleotides not matched to a gene: 5. There are 15 residues in the CDR3. Germline CDR1 SEHNR, CDR2 FQNEAQ (reference sequence). This chain's CDR3 is CASSSRQGRNTEAFF. The CDR3 coding sequence is TGTGCCAGCAGCTCCAGACAGGGGCGGAACACTGAAGCTTTCTTT.

At least ten counts were recorded for this clone. This chain connects TRBV28 to TRBJ2-7, with 7 bases that match TRBD1. Trimming cost V 4 bases and J 0 bases; bases outside gene matches: 9. The CDR3 contains 16 residues. Germline loops: CDR1 MDHEN, CDR2 SYDVKM. DNA of the CDR3: TGTGCCAGCAGTTCCTTACCCCGACAGGGCTCCTACGAGCAGTACTTC. Translating it yields CASSSLPRQGSYEQYF.

The V call is TRBV11-2, the J call TRBJ2-7; TRBD2 agrees at 14 bases. Trimming cost V 5 bases and J 6 bases; bases outside gene matches: 12. The germline gives CDR1 SGHAT, CDR2 FQNNGV. The CDR3 is 17 amino acids. The CDR3 coding sequence is TGTGCCAGCAGCCCCCACACCGGGACTAGCGGGAGTCTCGAGCAGTACTTC. Its protein product is CASSPHTGTSGSLEQYF. Full variable domain (missing parts from reference TRBV11-2 and TRBJ2-7): EAGVAQSPRYKIIEKRQSVAFWCNPISGHATLYWYQQILGQGPKLLIQFQNNGVVDDSQLPKDRFSAERLKGVDSTLKIQPAKLEDSAVYLCASSPHTGTSGSLEQYFGPGTRLTVT.